This TCR beta chain was identified during a study of blood T cell repertoires in COVID-19. Study background: The United States, Italy and Spain supplied acute and convalescent COVID-19 samples. T cells, B-cell-depleted T cells, or PBMCs supplied cDNA or gDNA.

Authors' data handling: Quantification of nucleated cells was approximated via reference gene primer amplification. Sequenced by immunoSEQ multiplex PCR; TCRdb stores in-frame clones only, minus some. The DNA gave D and trimming, while V, J and clone size come from that table. Of around 12,000 clones in the sample, 88% were seen once. CDR3 length: 15 amino acids. After removal of 0 bases from V and 2 bases from J, the junction contained 3 bases not matched to a gene. Germline assignment: CDR1 SGHRS and CDR2 YFSETQ. The chain employs TRBV5-1 and TRBJ2-5; 8 bases align to TRBD2. The source is a human donor in a cohort sampled during active COVID-19. What was sequenced was peripheral blood. The CDR3 region has the DNA TGCGCCAGCAGCTTGGAACCGGGGGGGCAAGAGACCCAGTACTTC. Amino acids: CASSLEPGGQETQYF.